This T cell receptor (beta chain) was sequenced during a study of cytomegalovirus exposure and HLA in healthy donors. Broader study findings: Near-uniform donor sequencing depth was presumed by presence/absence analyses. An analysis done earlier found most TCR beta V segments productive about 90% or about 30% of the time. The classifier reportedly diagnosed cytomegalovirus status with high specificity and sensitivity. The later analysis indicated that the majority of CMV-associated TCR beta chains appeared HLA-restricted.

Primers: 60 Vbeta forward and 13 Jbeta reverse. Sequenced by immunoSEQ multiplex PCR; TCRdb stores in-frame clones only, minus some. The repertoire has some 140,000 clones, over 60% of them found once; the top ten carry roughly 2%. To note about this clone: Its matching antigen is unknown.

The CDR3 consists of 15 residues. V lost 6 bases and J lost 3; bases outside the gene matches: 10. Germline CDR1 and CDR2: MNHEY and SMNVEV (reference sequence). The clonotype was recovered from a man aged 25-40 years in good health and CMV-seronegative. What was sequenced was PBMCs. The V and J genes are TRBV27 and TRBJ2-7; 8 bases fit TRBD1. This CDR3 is CASSKTWTGNYEQYF. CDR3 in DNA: TGTGCCAGCAGCAAAACTTGGACAGGGAACTACGAGCAGTACTTC.